This T cell receptor beta chain appears in the sequencing data of a study of beta chain features in type 1 diabetes. Whole-study findings and limits: Shorter templates may be favored by PCR, equally so in patients and controls. Patients' naive, central memory and regulatory TCRB repertoires appeared more alike than those of healthy donors.

Remarks on this clone: The antigen remains unidentified.

TCRB transcripts that were expressed got sequenced, as all of the isolated RNA had been reverse transcribed. Data came from immunoSEQ multiplex PCR; TCRdb stores just in-frame clones and leaves some out. The table has about 9,200 clones, approximately 78% seen once. V was trimmed by 3 bases and J by 4 bases, leaving 12 bases between them. CDR3 length: 15 residues. CDR1 is ENHRY and CDR2 is SYGVKD in the germline V gene. The rearrangement links TRBV10-3 to TRBJ2-2; weak D call: TRBD1 (5 bases). Sequences were obtained from Tregs from blood. This clonotype was sampled from a woman between 18 and 30 years old in good health. The CDR3 region has the DNA TGTGCCATCAGTGAAGTAGGGCAGGGCACCGGGGAGCTGTTTTTT. The encoded protein is CAISEVGQGTGELFF.